Following are 15 T cell receptor beta chains from one sample sequenced in a study of blood T cell repertoires in COVID-19. Clones were sequenced by immunoSEQ multiplex PCR, and TCRdb holds only the in-frame ones, with some missing. The top ten hold roughly 2.9% of the sample, which has about 130,000 clones, around 89% seen once. Sample: peripheral blood. The source is a man aged 55 to 70 with active or convalescent COVID-19.

The rearrangement uses TRBV18 and TRBJ1-1, with 12 bases matching TRBD1. V shed 4 bases and J 3 bases; nucleotides not matched to a gene: 9. This CDR3 is 17 amino acids long. Germline loops: CDR1 KGHSH, CDR2 LQKENI. CDR3 region: CASSLTGDRGPDTEAFF. DNA for the CDR3: TGTGCCAGCTCACTCACCGGGGACAGGGGGCCGGACACTGAAGCTTTCTTT.

The V and J genes are TRBV29-1 and TRBJ1-2, with a possible D match to TRBD1 (5 bases). Trimming cost V 1 base and J 14 bases, with 14 bases left between them. The germline CDR1 and CDR2 sequences are SQVTM and ANQGSEA. The CDR3 length is 11 residues. The CDR3: CSVEGGRGSTF. CDR3 bases: TGCAGCGTTGAAGGTGGTAGGGGTTCTACCTTC.

J is TRBJ2-7 and V is TRBV28; a weak D match, TRBD2 (5 bases). Germline V gene data show CDR1 as MDHEN and CDR2 as SYDVKM. This CDR3 region has 15 residues. V gave up 4 bases and J gave up 4 bases, with 17 bases separating them. The CDR3 reads CASSSAKRIGYEQYF. The CDR3 DNA is TGTGCCAGCAGTTCCGCAAAGCGGATCGGGTACGAGCAGTACTTC.

This clone was recorded only once. The chain combines TRBV27 with TRBJ1-3; D is ambiguous. The V gene lost 5 bases and the J gene lost 1 base, with 12 bases spanning the gap. This CDR3 has 15 amino acids. Germline-derived CDR1 and CDR2 are MNHEY and SMNVEV (reference sequence). CDR3 nucleotide sequence: TGTGCCAGCAGTACCCTAGGAGGATCTGGAAACACCATATATTTT. Translated: CASSTLGGSGNTIYF.

This clone was observed once. The genes are TRBV30 and TRBJ1-1; D remains unclear. Germline V lookup: CDR1 GTSNPN, CDR2 SVGIG (reference sequence). The CDR3 has 15 residues. V lost 5 bases, J lost 4 bases, and 20 bases lay in between. This CDR3 reads CAWGSGGDRGTEAFF. The CDR3 DNA reads TGTGCCTGGGGGTCCGGTGGGGATCGGGGCACTGAAGCTTTCTTT. The whole variable domain, remainder taken from reference TRBV30 and TRBJ1-1, is SQTIHQWPATLVQPVGSPLSLECTVEGTSNPNLYWYRQAAGRGLQLLFYSVGIGQISSEVPQNLSASRPQDRQFILSSKKLLLSDSGFYLCAWGSGGDRGTEAFFGQGTRLTVV.

This clone has just one count. The chain couples TRBV6-5 to TRBJ1-1; TRBD1 matches 8 bases. Germline lookup yields CDR1 MNHEY and CDR2 SVGAGI. CDR3 length: 14 residues. The V gene end was trimmed by 6 bases and the J gene end by 4 bases; junction bases not matched to a gene: 7. The CDR3 sequence is CASRTPGGSTEAFF. The CDR3 DNA follows: TGTGCCAGCAGAACCCCAGGGGGCAGCACTGAAGCTTTCTTT.

J is TRBJ2-4 and V is TRBV4-1, with TRBD1 matching over 9 bases. With V trimmed by 4 bases and J by 2 bases, 6 bases remained unmatched. The CDR3 is 16 residues long. Germline-derived CDR1 and CDR2 are MGHRA and YSYEKL. DNA for the CDR3: TGCGCCAGCAGCCTTCCGACAGGGGGGACCAAAAACATTCAGTACTTC. The encoded protein is CASSLPTGGTKNIQYF.

This clone was observed once. This chain uses TRBV19 with TRBJ1-5, with unresolved D. V was shortened by 3 bases and J by 0 bases, with 12 bases between the two germline ends. Germline V gives CDR1 LNHDA, CDR2 SQIVND (reference sequence). The CDR3 is 16 amino acids. CDR3 DNA sequence: TGTGCCAGTAGTATTAGGTCGGGGAATAGCAATCAGCCCCAGCATTTT. It translates to CASSIRSGNSNQPQHF.

The V and J genes are TRBV7-2 and TRBJ1-4, with 9 bases lining up with TRBD1. CDR1 and CDR2 from the germline V gene are SGHTA and FQGNSA. The CDR3 is 14 amino acids. Trimming took 4 bases from V and 5 from J; bases not matched to a gene: 2. The DNA of the CDR3 is TGTGCCAGCAGCTCCGGACAGGGGAATGAAAAACTGTTTTTT. Protein: CASSSGQGNEKLFF. The full variable domain, in which reference TRBV7-2 and TRBJ1-4 provide the parts outside the CDR3, is GAGVSQSPSNKVTEKGKDVELRCDPISGHTALYWYRQSLGQGLEFLIYFQGNSAPDKSGLPSDRFSAERTGGSVSTLTIQRTQQEDSAVYLCASSSGQGNEKLFFGSGTQLSVL.

The chain is built from TRBV11-2 and TRBJ1-1; D gene unclear. This CDR3 contains 14 residues. Trimming shortened V by 3 bases and J by 4 bases, and 12 bases separated the two germline ends. Germline values: CDR1 SGHAT, CDR2 FQNNGV. Here the CDR3 reads CASSLYMGGTEAFF. For the CDR3, the DNA is TGTGCCAGCAGCTTGTACATGGGAGGCACTGAAGCTTTCTTT.

The chain joins TRBV19 to TRBJ1-1, with 7 nucleotides matching TRBD1. The length of the CDR3 is 14 residues. Per germline, CDR1 LNHDA and CDR2 SQIVND (reference sequence). V dropped 11 bases and J dropped 0; count of bases not matched to a gene: 9. The CDR3 DNA is TGTGCCGGCCGGGACAGCCGTATGAACACTGAAGCTTTCTTT. Translating gives CAGRDSRMNTEAFF.

The V call is TRBV24-1, the J call TRBJ2-4; no reliable D call. V lost 2 bases to trimming and J lost 11 bases, with 9 bases between them. CDR1 KGHDR and CDR2 SFDVKD come from the germline V gene. The CDR3 is 12 residues long. CDR3 protein: CATSDWQAVQYF. The CDR3 coding sequence is TGTGCCACCAGTGATTGGCAGGCAGTTCAGTACTTC.

The chain couples TRBV10-3 to TRBJ1-1, with 8 bases identical to TRBD1. V gave up 5 bases and J gave up 3 bases; unmatched junction bases: 5. The germline CDR1 and CDR2 sequences are ENHRY and SYGVKD. There are 14 residues in the CDR3. As DNA, the CDR3 is TGTGCCATCAGTTTAACAGGGGGGGACACTGAAGCTTTCTTT. Translation gives CAISLTGGDTEAFF.

This clone was counted a single time. The chain has TRBV2 and TRBJ2-1, with D tentatively TRBD2 (7 bases). Germline V gene sequence: CDR1 SNHLY, CDR2 FYNNEI. Trimming stripped 2 bases from V and 0 bases from J, with 8 bases between. The CDR3 loop spans 15 amino acids. The CDR3 DNA follows: TGTGCCAGCAGTGAACGGGGGGCCTCCTACAATGAGCAGTTCTTC. This translates into CASSERGASYNEQFF.

V usage is TRBV7-2 and J usage is TRBJ2-1; 8 bases line up with TRBD1. The CDR3 extends over 14 amino acids. The V segment lost 2 bases and the J segment 4 bases; nucleotides outside the gene matches: 1. The V gene's germline CDR1 is SGHTA and CDR2 FQGNSA. CDR3 protein: CASSLQGAYNEQFF. In nucleotides, the CDR3 is TGTGCCAGCAGCTTACAGGGGGCGTACAATGAGCAGTTCTTC.